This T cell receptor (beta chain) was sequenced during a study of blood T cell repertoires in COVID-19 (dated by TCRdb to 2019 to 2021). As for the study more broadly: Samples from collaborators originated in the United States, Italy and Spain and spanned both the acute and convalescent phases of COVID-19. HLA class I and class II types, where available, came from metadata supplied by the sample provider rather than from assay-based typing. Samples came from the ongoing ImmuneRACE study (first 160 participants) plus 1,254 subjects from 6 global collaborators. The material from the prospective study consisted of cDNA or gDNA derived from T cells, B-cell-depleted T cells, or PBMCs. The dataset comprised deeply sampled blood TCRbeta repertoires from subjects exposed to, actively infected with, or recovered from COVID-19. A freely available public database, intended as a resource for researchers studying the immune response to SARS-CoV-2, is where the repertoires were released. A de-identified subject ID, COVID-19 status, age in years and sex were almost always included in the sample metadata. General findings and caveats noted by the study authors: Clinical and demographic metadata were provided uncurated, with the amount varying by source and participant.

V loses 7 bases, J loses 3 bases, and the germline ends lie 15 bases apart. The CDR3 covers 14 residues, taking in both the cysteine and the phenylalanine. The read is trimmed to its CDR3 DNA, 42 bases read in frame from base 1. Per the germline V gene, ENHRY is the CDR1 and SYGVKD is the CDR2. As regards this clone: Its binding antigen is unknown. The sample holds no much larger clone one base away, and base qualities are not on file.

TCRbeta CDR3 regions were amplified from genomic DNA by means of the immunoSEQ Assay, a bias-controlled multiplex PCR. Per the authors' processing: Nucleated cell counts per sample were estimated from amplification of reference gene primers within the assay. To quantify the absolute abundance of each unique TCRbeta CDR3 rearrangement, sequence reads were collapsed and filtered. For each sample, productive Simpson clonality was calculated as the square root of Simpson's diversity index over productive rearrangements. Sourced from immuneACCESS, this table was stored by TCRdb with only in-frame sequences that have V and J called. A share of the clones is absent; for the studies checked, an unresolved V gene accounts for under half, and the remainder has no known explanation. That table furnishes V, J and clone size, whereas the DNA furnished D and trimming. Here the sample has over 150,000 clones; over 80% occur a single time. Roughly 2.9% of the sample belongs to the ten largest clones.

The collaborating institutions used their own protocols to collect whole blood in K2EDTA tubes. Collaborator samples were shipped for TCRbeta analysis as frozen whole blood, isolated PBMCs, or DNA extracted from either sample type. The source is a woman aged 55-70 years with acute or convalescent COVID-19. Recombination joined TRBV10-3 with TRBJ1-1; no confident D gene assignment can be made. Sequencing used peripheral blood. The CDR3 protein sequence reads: CAIMAGSWDTEAFF. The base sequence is TGTGCCATCATGGCGGGCAGCTGGGACACTGAAGCTTTCTTT.